The source of this T cell receptor (beta chain) is a study of blood T cell repertoires in COVID-19. At the level of the study: The origin of the acute and convalescent COVID-19 samples was the United States, Italy and Spain. Nucleic acid was either cDNA or gDNA, and it came from T cells, B-cell-depleted T cells, or PBMCs.

Source study methods: By means of reference gene primer amplification, nucleated cell counts were estimated. TCRdb's table, derived via immunoSEQ multiplex PCR, lists solely in-frame clones and lacks some. V and J calls and clone size are as listed in that table; D and trimming were resolved from the DNA. This sample has about 140,000 clones, with roughly 84% found just once. Trimming took off 5 bases at V and 1 base at J, with 16 bases between the two ends. The CDR3 loop spans 16 amino acids. The V gene's germline CDR1 is SGHVS and CDR2 FQNEAQ. The source material was peripheral blood. This TCR was sampled from a woman between 55 and 75 years old with acute or convalescent COVID-19. The gene calls are TRBV7-8 and TRBJ2-3, with D perhaps matching TRBD1 (5 bases). Written as DNA, the CDR3 is TGTGCCAGCAGCAAAAATCAGGGTGGGGGCACAGATACGCAGTATTTT. Protein sequence: CASSKNQGGGTDTQYF.